This TCR beta chain comes out of a study of CD8+ T cells in alopecia areata. The V and J ends lost 10 bases and 0 bases respectively, with 13 bases between them. The V gene's germline CDR1 is MNHEY and CDR2 SVGAGI. The CDR3 covers 13 residues. TCR sequencing used cDNA made by reverse transcription of extracted RNA. TCRdb's table, derived via immunoSEQ multiplex PCR, lists solely in-frame clones and lacks some. This sample yields over 85,000 clones, of which approximately 60% are seen a single time; roughly a sixth belongs to the top ten. Whole-study results and caveats: Whereas mice showed it more clearly, TCR sharing across patients was murkier, possibly because of HLA. Clonality in the scalp and expanded CD8+ clones ranked among the top 100 were significantly decreased by tofacitinib.

A word on this clone: Antigen unknown.

The treatment here: oral pan-JAK inhibitor, 5-10 mg twice daily. The source is a human donor with alopecia areata. The specimen comprised CD8+ T cells sorted from blood, sampled at week 4, from a patient treated with tofacitinib. The chain has TRBV6-5 and TRBJ2-7; D is uncertain. The CDR3 region has the DNA TGTGCCACCGGGCAGGATAGCTCCTACGAGCAGTACTTC. Translating it yields CATGQDSSYEQYF.